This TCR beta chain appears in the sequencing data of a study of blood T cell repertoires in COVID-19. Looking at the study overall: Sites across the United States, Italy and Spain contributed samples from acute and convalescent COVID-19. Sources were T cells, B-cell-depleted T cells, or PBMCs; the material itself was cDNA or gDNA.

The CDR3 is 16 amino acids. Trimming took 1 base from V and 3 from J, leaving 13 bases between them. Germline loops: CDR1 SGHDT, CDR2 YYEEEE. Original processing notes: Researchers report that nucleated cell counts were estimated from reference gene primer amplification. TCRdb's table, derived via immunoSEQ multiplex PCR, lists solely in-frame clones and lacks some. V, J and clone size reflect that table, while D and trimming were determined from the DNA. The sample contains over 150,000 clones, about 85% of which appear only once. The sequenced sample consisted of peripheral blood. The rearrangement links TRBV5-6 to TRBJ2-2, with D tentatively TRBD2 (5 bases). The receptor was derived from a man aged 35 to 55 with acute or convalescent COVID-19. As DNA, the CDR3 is TGTGCCAGCAGCTTGCAATCCGAGGACTACACCGGGGAGCTGTTTTTT. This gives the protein CASSLQSEDYTGELFF.